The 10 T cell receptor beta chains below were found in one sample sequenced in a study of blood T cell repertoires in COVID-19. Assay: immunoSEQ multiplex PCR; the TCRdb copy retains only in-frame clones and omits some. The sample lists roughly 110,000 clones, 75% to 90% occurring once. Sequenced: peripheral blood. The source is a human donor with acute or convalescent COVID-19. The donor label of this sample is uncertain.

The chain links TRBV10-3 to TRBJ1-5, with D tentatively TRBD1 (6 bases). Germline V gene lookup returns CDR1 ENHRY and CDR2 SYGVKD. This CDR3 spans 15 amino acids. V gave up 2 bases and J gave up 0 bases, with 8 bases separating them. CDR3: CAISEARGSNQPQHF. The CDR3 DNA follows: TGTGCCATCAGTGAGGCCAGGGGTAGCAATCAGCCCCAGCATTTT.

DNA for the CDR3: TGTGCCAGCAGTGAACCTAGCGGGAGGTTCTACAATGAGCAGTTCTTC. Translated, it gives CASSEPSGRFYNEQFF. This chain connects TRBV2 to TRBJ2-1; 11 positions match TRBD2. The V gene end was trimmed by 2 bases and the J gene end by 3 bases; junction bases not matched to a gene: 3. Germline V CDR1 and CDR2: SNHLY, FYNNEI. The CDR3 has 16 amino acids.

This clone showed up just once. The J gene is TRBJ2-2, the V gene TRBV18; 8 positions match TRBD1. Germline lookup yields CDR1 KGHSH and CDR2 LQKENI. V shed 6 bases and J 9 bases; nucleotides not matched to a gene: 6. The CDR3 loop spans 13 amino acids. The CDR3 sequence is CASSGQGIRELFF. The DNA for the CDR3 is TGTGCCAGCTCCGGACAGGGCATCCGGGAGCTGTTTTTT. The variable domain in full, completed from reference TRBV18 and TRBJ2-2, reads NAGVMQNPRHLVRRRGQEARLRCSPMKGHSHVYWYRQLPEEGLKFMVYLQKENIIDESGMPKERFSAEFPKEGPSILRIQQVVRGDSAAYFCASSGQGIRELFFGEGSRLTVL.

CDR3 protein: CASSWTGAEETQYF. CDR3 sequence (DNA): TGCGCCAGCAGCTGGACAGGGGCGGAAGAGACCCAGTACTTC. V gene TRBV10-2 combines with J gene TRBJ2-5; 9 bases align to TRBD1. This CDR3 spans 14 amino acids. Germline CDR1 WSHSY, CDR2 SAAADI. V shed 6 bases, J shed 3 bases, and the junction held 5 bases outside the gene matches.

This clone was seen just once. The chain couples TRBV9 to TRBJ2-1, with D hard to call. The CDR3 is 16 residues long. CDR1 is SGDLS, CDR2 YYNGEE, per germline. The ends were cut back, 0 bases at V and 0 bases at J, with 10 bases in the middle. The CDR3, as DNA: TGTGCCAGCAGCGTAGGGGTGGGCCGCTCCTACAATGAGCAGTTCTTC. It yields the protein CASSVGVGRSYNEQFF. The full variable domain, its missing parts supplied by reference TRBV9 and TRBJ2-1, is DSGVTQTPKHLITATGQRVTLRCSPRSGDLSVYWYQQSLDQGLQFLIQYYNGEERAKGNILERFSAQQFPDLHSELNLSSLELGDSALYFCASSVGVGRSYNEQFFGPGTRLTVL.

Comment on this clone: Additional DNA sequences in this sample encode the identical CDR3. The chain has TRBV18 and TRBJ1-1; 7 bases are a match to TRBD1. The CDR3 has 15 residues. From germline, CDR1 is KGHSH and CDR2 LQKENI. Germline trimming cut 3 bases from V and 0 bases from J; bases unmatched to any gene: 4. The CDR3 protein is CASSPEGQMNTEAFF. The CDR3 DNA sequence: TGTGCCAGCTCACCGGAGGGACAGATGAACACTGAAGCTTTCTTT.

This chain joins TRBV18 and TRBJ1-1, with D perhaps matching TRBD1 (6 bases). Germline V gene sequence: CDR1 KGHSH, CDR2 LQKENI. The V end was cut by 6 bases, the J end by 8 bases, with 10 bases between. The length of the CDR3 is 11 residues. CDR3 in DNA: TGTGCCAGCTCCCGGCAGGGGGAAGCTTTCTTT. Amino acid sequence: CASSRQGEAFF.

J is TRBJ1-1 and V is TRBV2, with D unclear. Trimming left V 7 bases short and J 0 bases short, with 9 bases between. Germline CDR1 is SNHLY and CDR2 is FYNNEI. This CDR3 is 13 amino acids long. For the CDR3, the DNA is TGTGCCAGCATAGAGTTAATGAACACTGAAGCTTTCTTT. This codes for CASIELMNTEAFF.

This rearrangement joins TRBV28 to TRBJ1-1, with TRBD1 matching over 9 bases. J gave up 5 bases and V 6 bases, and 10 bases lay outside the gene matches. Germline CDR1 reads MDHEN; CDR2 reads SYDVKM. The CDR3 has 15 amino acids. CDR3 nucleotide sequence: TGTGCCAGCAGCCCCCGAACAGGGGGCAATACTGAAGCTTTCTTT. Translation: CASSPRTGGNTEAFF.

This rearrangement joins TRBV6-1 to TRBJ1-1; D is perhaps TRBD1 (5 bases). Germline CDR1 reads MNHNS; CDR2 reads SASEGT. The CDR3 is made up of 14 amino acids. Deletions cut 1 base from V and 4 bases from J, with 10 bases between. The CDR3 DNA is TGTGCCAGCAGTGAAGATTGGGGGGGCACTGAAGCTTTCTTT. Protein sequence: CASSEDWGGTEAFF.